What follows are 8 T cell receptor beta chains derived from one specimen sequenced in a study of Ad26.COV2.S vaccination and SARS-CoV-2 variants (dated by TCRdb to the early 2020s). The intended sense of this specimen's treatment or condition label: roughly 18 received Ad26.COV2.S at low or high dose, single or two shots; about 5 received placebo; per-sample allocation not given. Repertoires of vaccine and placebo recipients were sequenced from samples taken on day 63 after the first injection. Libraries were prepared through the immunoSEQ multiplex PCR assay. In TCRdb, the immuneACCESS table is reduced to in-frame sequences with V and J assigned. These tables do not hold every clone; where another copy was compared, an unresolved V gene accounts for under half, and the others remain unexplained. This sample comprises roughly 270,000 clones, over 75% of them detected only once. Of the sample, under 4% is held by the ten largest clones.

The sample consisted of peripheral blood, taken in a trial of Ad26.COV2.S vaccine versus placebo. The receptors shown here come from a person aged 18-60 years who received the Ad26.COV2.S COVID-19 vaccine or a placebo.

The J gene is TRBJ1-5, the V gene TRBV27; 9 positions match TRBD1. CDR3 size: 15 residues. With 1 base clipped from V and 6 bases from J, the junction kept 4 bases outside the gene matches. Per the germline V gene, CDR1 is MNHEY and CDR2 is SMNVEV (reference sequence). CDR3 in amino acids: CASSLFTGGGQPQHF. The DNA of the CDR3 is TGTGCCAGCAGTTTATTCACAGGGGGCGGTCAGCCCCAGCATTTT.

The chain joins TRBV2 to TRBJ1-1; D unresolved. The V gene's germline CDR1 is SNHLY and CDR2 FYNNEI. Trimming removed 7 bases at V and 4 bases at J, with 13 bases between. This CDR3 region has 13 residues. DNA of the CDR3: TGTGCCAGCATTTACGACGGGGTCACTGAAGCTTTCTTT. Its protein product is CASIYDGVTEAFF.

This clone was found many times. The J gene is TRBJ2-1, the V gene TRBV28; TRBD2 matches 10 bases. The junction had 10 bases not matched to a gene; V was cut back by 10 bases and J by 4 bases. Germline values: CDR1 MDHEN, CDR2 SYDVKM. The length of the CDR3 is 15 residues. The CDR3 nucleotides read TGTGCCAACGGACTTAGCGGGGGGACTTACAATGAGCAGTTCTTC. Translating gives CANGLSGGTYNEQFF.

The rearrangement joins TRBV30 to TRBJ1-6; TRBD1 aligns across 8 bases. Germline CDR1 and CDR2: GTSNPN and SVGIG (reference sequence). V dropped 1 base and J dropped 5; count of bases not matched to a gene: 7. The CDR3 spans 16 residues. The CDR3 coding sequence is TGTGCCTGGAGTGCCGCCGGGACAGGAAATAATTCACCCCTCCACTTT. Encoded protein: CAWSAAGTGNNSPLHF.

The rearrangement links TRBV19 to TRBJ2-3; a weak D match, TRBD2 (5 bases). CDR1 is LNHDA, CDR2 SQIVND, per germline (reference sequence). CDR3 length equals 14 residues. The V gene lost 5 bases and the J gene lost 0 bases, with 9 bases spanning the gap. CDR3 amino acids: CASSFTGSTDTQYF. The CDR3 coding sequence is TGTGCCAGTAGTTTCACGGGAAGCACAGATACGCAGTATTTT.

The rearrangement joins TRBV5-1 to TRBJ1-4, with D hard to call. The germline V gene encodes CDR1 SGHRS and CDR2 YFSETQ. This CDR3 is 14 amino acids long. V was cut by 4 bases and J by 3 bases, with 10 bases left in between. CDR3 amino acids: CASSLQPPNEKLFF. As DNA, the CDR3 is TGCGCCAGCAGCCTACAGCCGCCTAATGAAAAACTGTTTTTT.

The genes are TRBV30 and TRBJ1-6, with D unclear. Trimming cost V 4 bases and J 9 bases, with 13 bases left between them. This CDR3 is built from 13 residues. CDR1 is GTSNPN, CDR2 SVGIG, per germline (reference sequence). The CDR3 coding sequence is TGTGCCTGGATATTGGCCGCGGGTTCACCCCTCCACTTT. It translates to CAWILAAGSPLHF.

The chain joins TRBV30 to TRBJ1-4; 7 nucleotides align to TRBD1. The CDR3 covers 16 residues. Germline assignment: CDR1 GTSNPN and CDR2 SVGIG (reference sequence). Trimming cost V 2 bases and J 4 bases; bases outside gene matches: 10. The CDR3 DNA follows: TGTGCCTGGAGTCCACCACAGGGGTTTCGTAATGAAAAACTGTTTTTT. This translates into CAWSPPQGFRNEKLFF.